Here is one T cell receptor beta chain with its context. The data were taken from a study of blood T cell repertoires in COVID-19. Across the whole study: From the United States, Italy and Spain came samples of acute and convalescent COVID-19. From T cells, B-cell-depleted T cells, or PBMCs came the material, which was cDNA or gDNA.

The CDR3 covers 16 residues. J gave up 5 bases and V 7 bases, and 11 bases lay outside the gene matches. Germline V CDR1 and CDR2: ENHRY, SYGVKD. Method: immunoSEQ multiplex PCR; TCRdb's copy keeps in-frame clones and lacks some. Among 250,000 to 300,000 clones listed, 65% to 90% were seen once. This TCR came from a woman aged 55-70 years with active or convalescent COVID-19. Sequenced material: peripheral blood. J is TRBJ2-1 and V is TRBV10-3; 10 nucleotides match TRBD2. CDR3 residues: CAITPAPSGGNNEQFF. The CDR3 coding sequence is TGTGCCATCACCCCTGCGCCTAGCGGGGGCAACAATGAGCAGTTCTTC.